The clone carrying this T cell receptor beta chain was detected ten times or more. As yet, its antigen is unknown. This specimen comes from a study of T cells in Graves' hyperthyroidism and ophthalmopathy. The study, taken as a whole, reports: Most thyroid clonotypes expanded above 0.001 were also detected in blood.

Using RNA transcripts as the source, TCR beta CDR3 regions were amplified. HTBI primers were the set used in a first-round RT-PCR of the TCR CDR3. Each CDR3 protein gets one entry after TCRdb re-called the multiplex PCR reads with MiXCR. The sample holds about 290,000 distinct CDR3 sequences, 10% to 15% seen once. V dropped 1 base and J dropped 6 bases, with 9 bases sitting between them. Per the germline V gene, CDR1 is SGHTA and CDR2 is FQGNSA. The CDR3 contains 14 residues. In patients aged 18 to 65, hyperthyroidism was newly diagnosed, with duration under 2 months. The sequencing sample was made of blood. This clonotype was obtained from a woman aged 25 to 45 with Graves' hyperthyroidism that later progressed to Graves' ophthalmopathy. V and J are TRBV7-2 and TRBJ1-4; D gene ambiguous. CDR3 amino acids: CASSLGSNDEKLFF. The DNA of the CDR3 is TGTGCCAGCAGCTTAGGGAGTAACGATGAAAAACTGTTTTTT.